This paragraph reports one T cell receptor (beta chain). The sample belongs to a study of blood T cell repertoires in COVID-19. For the study at large: The United States, Italy and Spain provided the acute and convalescent COVID-19 samples. PBMCs, B-cell-depleted T cells, or T cells were the source of the cDNA or gDNA that made up the material.

In the authors' workflow: Estimates of nucleated cell counts were drawn from the amplification of reference gene primers. Clones were read by immunoSEQ multiplex PCR, and TCRdb kept only the in-frame ones, dropping some. That table gives V, J and clone size, and the DNA gave D and trimming. The sample records about 180,000 clones, roughly 86% being singletons. Germline V gives CDR1 LNHNV, CDR2 YYDKDF (reference sequence). This CDR3 contains 15 residues. The junction had 7 bases not matched to a gene; V was cut back by 6 bases and J by 4 bases. The chain links TRBV15 to TRBJ2-3, with 10 nucleotides matching TRBD1. The sequenced sample was peripheral blood. The sequence was collected from a woman younger than 45 with active or convalescent COVID-19. The CDR3 nucleotides are TGTGCCACCAGTGCGGGACAGGGGAATGCAGATACGCAGTATTTT. It specifies CATSAGQGNADTQYF.